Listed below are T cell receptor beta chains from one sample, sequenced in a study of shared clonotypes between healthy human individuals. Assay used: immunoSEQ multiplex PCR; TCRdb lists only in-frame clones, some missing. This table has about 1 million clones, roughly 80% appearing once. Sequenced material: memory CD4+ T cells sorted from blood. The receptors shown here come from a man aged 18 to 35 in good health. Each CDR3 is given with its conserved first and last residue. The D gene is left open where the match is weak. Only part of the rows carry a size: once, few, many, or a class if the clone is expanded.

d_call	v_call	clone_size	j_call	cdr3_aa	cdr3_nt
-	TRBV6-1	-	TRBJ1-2	CASSGKTREGDYGYTF	TGTGCCAGCAGTGGCAAAACCAGGGAAGGTGACTATGGCTACACCTTC
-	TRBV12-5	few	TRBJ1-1	CASAGSSVGGITEAFF	TGTGCTAGTGCGGGATCCTCAGTGGGGGGGATCACTGAAGCTTTCTTT
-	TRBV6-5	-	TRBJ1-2	CASSYSITGVGGYTF	TGTGCCAGCAGTTACTCGATTACGGGGGTGGGAGGCTACACCTTC
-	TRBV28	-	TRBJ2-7	CASSSFPYEQYF	TGTGCCAGCAGTTCCTTCCCCTACGAGCAGTACTTC
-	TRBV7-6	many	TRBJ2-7	CASSLSGVGEQYF	TGTGCCAGCAGCTTATCGGGAGTAGGTGAGCAGTACTTC
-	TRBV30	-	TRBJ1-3	CAWRLNGNTIYF	TGTGCCTGGAGGTTGAACGGGAACACCATATATTTT
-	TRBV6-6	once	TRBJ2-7	CASSYSTGPYEQYF	TGTGCCAGCAGTTACTCGACTGGGCCCTACGAGCAGTACTTC
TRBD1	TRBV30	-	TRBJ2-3	CAWKRQGVGTDTQYF	TGTGCCTGGAAACGACAGGGTGTAGGCACAGATACGCAGTATTTT
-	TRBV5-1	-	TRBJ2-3	CASRTLPGGTDTQYF	TGCGCCAGCCGCACCCTTCCAGGGGGGACAGATACGCAGTATTTT
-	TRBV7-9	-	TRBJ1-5	CASSLPGGQPQHF	TGTGCCAGCAGCTTACCGGGCGGTCAGCCCCAGCATTTT